These 8 T cell receptor beta chains were all obtained from the same sample, sequenced in a study of blood T cell repertoires in COVID-19. Some clones are missing from TCRdb's copy, which holds only in-frame ones; the method was immunoSEQ multiplex PCR. Altogether 250,000 or so clones are present, about nine tenths being singletons, with the ten largest covering 2.5% to 3.5%. The sample comprised peripheral blood. Receptors originate from a woman aged 60 to 75 with acute or convalescent COVID-19.

The chain joins TRBV7-6 to TRBJ1-3, with a weak D call TRBD1 (5 bases). Trimming took off 1 base at V and 2 bases at J, with 12 bases between the two ends. The CDR3 spans 16 residues. Germline V gene data show CDR1 as SGHVS and CDR2 as FNYEAQ. The CDR3 DNA follows: TGTGCCAGCAGCTTAGTCGGGGGTCTGGCTGGAAACACCATATATTTT. Protein product: CASSLVGGLAGNTIYF.

The chain uses TRBV2 and TRBJ2-3; D call uncertain. Germline assignment: CDR1 SNHLY and CDR2 FYNNEI. The CDR3 spans 15 residues. V lost 3 bases, J lost 2 bases, and 12 bases lay in between. The CDR3 loop reads CASSESGHPTDTQYF. CDR3 DNA: TGTGCCAGCAGTGAGTCAGGTCACCCCACAGATACGCAGTATTTT. Drawing the rest from reference TRBV2 and TRBJ2-3, the complete variable domain is EPEVTQTPSHQVTQMGQEVILRCVPISNHLYFYWYRQILGQKVEFLVSFYNNEISEKSEIFDDQFSVERPDGSNFTLKIRSTKLEDSAMYFCASSESGHPTDTQYFGPGTRLTVL.

The chain has TRBV6-5 and TRBJ2-7; TRBD1 might be the D (6 bases). Trimming pared 6 bases from V and 3 bases from J, leaving 15 bases between. CDR3 length: 14 amino acids. CDR1 is MNHEY, CDR2 SVGAGI, per germline. DNA for the CDR3: TGTGCCAGCAGCCCAGGGGCCCGGGGCTACGAGCAGTACTTC. It translates to CASSPGARGYEQYF.

This chain links TRBV7-9 with TRBJ1-2; 7 positions match TRBD1. The V gene end was trimmed by 6 bases and the J gene end by 6 bases; junction bases not matched to a gene: 10. From germline, CDR1 is SEHNR and CDR2 FQNEAQ (reference sequence). The CDR3 is 14 amino acids. Here the CDR3 reads CASRQQGPSDGYTF. The CDR3 region has the DNA TGTGCCAGCAGGCAACAGGGGCCATCTGATGGCTACACCTTC.

J is TRBJ2-1 and V is TRBV6-5; 8 bases are shared with TRBD1. V was clipped by 4 bases and J by 2 bases; unmatched bases: 7. The germline gives CDR1 MNHEY, CDR2 SVGAGI. The CDR3 consists of 16 residues. This chain's CDR3 is CASSSLGQVAYNEQFF. The CDR3 coding sequence is TGTGCCAGCAGTTCATTGGGACAGGTGGCCTACAATGAGCAGTTCTTC.

The J gene is TRBJ1-2, the V gene TRBV20-1; D is undetermined. This CDR3 has 8 amino acids. V gave up 6 bases and J gave up 8 bases, with 4 bases separating them. Germline-derived CDR1 and CDR2 are DFQATT and SNEGSKA (reference sequence). CDR3 in DNA: TGCAGTGCCAAAGGCTACACCTTC. Residues: CSAKGYTF.

V usage is TRBV11-3 and J usage is TRBJ2-5; TRBD1 agrees at 7 bases. The germline V gene encodes CDR1 SGHNT and CDR2 YENEEA. CDR3 length: 14 amino acids. V shed 5 bases, J shed 2 bases, and the junction held 5 bases outside the gene matches. The CDR3 bases are TGTGCCAGCAGCAGGGGGCGAGGGCAAGAGACCCAGTACTTC. Protein sequence: CASSRGRGQETQYF.

This clone was seen only once. V gene TRBV15 combines with J gene TRBJ1-2; the match to TRBD1 covers 8 bases. V gave up 9 bases and J gave up 10 bases; unmatched junction bases: 13. The CDR3 loop spans 13 amino acids. Per the germline V gene, CDR1 is LNHNV and CDR2 is YYDKDF (reference sequence). CDR3 sequence: CATDRGTGGLYTF. CDR3 nucleotides: TGTGCCACGGATCGGGGGACAGGAGGCCTCTACACCTTC.